The TCR beta chain described here comes from a study of identical twins. Study observations and caveats: Sequences that were out-of-frame, alpha and twin-shared displayed an excess of low generation probability. Cross-sectional statistics, not tracking of the same donors, supported the conclusions.

This clonotype was counted a few times. Its matching antigen is unknown. Everyone who gave samples was a healthy Caucasian. The V gene's germline CDR1 is SGHRS and CDR2 YFSETQ. The ends lost 2 bases at V and 8 bases at J; junction bases unmatched: 12. The CDR3 is made up of 16 amino acids. Via MiXCR, TCRdb re-called the 5' RACE reads, giving one row per CDR3 protein. The sample contains 350,000 or so distinct CDR3 sequences, about 10% of which appear only once. The genes are TRBV5-1 and TRBJ2-1; 8 bases line up with TRBD2. Sequencing used naive T cells sorted from blood. The sequence derives from a woman aged 45-60 years in good health. CDR3 coding DNA: TGCGCCAGCAGCTTCAAAACGGGACTAGGGATAGATGAGCAGTTCTTC. This sequence encodes CASSFKTGLGIDEQFF. The full variable domain, rest sourced from reference TRBV5-1 and TRBJ2-1, is KAGVTQTPRYLIKTRGQQVTLSCSPISGHRSVSWYQQTPGQGLQFLFEYFSETQRNKGNFPGRFSGRQFSNSRSEMNVSTLELGDSALYLCASSFKTGLGIDEQFFGPGTRLTVL.